This section outlines one T cell receptor beta chain sequence together with its context. Its antigen remains unknown. The sample is drawn from a study of cytomegalovirus exposure and HLA in healthy donors. Across the study: Unique TCRs numbering around 80 million, obtained from HLA-typed donors, made up an early data release.

Study-wide findings and caveats: About 87% or about 30% of the time was how often most TCR beta V segments were productive, according to an earlier analysis. An apparent linkage of common viral pathogens to several of the most significant clusters emerged in a later analysis. The authors listed around 150 TCR beta chains as cytomegalovirus-associated.

This CDR3 has 11 amino acids. The germline CDR1 and CDR2 sequences are DFQATT and SNEGSKA (reference sequence). Trimming left V 4 bases short and J 4 bases short, with 5 bases between. The PCR had 60 Vbeta and 13 Jbeta primers. Clones were read by immunoSEQ multiplex PCR, and TCRdb kept only the in-frame ones, dropping some. Of around 130,000 clones in the sample, approximately 86% were seen once. This chain uses TRBV20-1 with TRBJ2-1, with D unresolved. Sequences were obtained from PBMCs. The clonotype originates from a boy aged 5-17 years in good health and CMV-seronegative. In DNA form, the CDR3 reads TGCAGTGCTACTGAGTACAATGAGCAGTTCTTC. It specifies CSATEYNEQFF.